This T cell receptor beta chain came from a study of blood T cells in healthy people across ages. General study points: Age advanced and TCR beta diversity per million T cells fell, roughly linearly.

This clonotype has a count of ten or more. Its target is unknown. Through a sample-barcoded 5' primer and a J-beta primer mix, a second PCR was run for roughly 7 to 12 cycles. Per-sample output comprised a minimum of 2.5 million paired-end reads containing CDR3. TCRdb independently ran MiXCR on the 5' RACE reads; one entry per CDR3 protein. The data hold around 1,700,000 distinct CDR3 sequences, with 28% observed a single time. The sample comprised blood. This TCR derives from a woman under 40 in good health.

CDR3 protein: CASSEGGGKNIQYF. The CDR3 nucleotides are TGTGCCAGCAGTGAAGGGGGGGGAAAAAACATTCAGTACTTC. The rearrangement links TRBV2 to TRBJ2-4; 7 bases line up with TRBD2. Germline V gene sequence: CDR1 SNHLY, CDR2 FYNNEI. After removal of 1 base from V and 4 bases from J, the junction contained 1 base not matched to a gene. The CDR3 contains 14 residues.